Each of the 19 T cell receptor beta chains below was sequenced from the same sample in a study of patients and donors after allogeneic stem cell transplantation. Each CDR3 protein gets one entry after TCRdb re-called the RT-PCR reads with MiXCR. The sample has about a million distinct CDR3 sequences; around 17% are singletons. Sequencing used blood, either unsorted or a sorted T cell fraction (not recorded which). These receptors all come from a human donor who was either an allogeneic HSCT recipient or a stem cell or donor lymphocyte infusion donor (not recorded which). It is not recorded whose cells these are; they may come from a transplant donor.

The chain couples TRBV9 to TRBJ2-2; D tentatively fits TRBD1 or TRBD2 (6 bases each). V lost 0 bases, J lost 7 bases, and 10 bases lay in between. Germline lookup yields CDR1 SGDLS and CDR2 YYNGEE. The CDR3 runs to 14 residues. For the CDR3, the DNA is TGTGCCAGCAGCGTAGGGGGGGCGGTCGGGGAGCTGTTTTTT. Residues: CASSVGGAVGELFF.

The rearrangement joins TRBV6-1 to TRBJ2-1; 8 nucleotides agree with TRBD2. The V gene end was trimmed by 2 bases and the J gene end by 3 bases; junction bases not matched to a gene: 6. The CDR3 spans 16 residues. Germline V gene data show CDR1 as MNHNS and CDR2 as SASEGT. CDR3 nucleotides: TGTGCCAGCAGTGAAACCACTAGCGGTCTCTACAATGAGCAGTTCTTC. As protein: CASSETTSGLYNEQFF.

This chain links TRBV7-9 with TRBJ2-3, with TRBD1 as a possible D gene (5 bases). The germline gives CDR1 SEHNR, CDR2 FQNEAQ (reference sequence). The CDR3 consists of 17 residues. Trimming removed 0 bases from V and 3 bases from J, with 16 bases in between. The CDR3: CASSLAFAGRETDTQYF. DNA for the CDR3: TGTGCCAGCAGCTTAGCGTTTGCAGGGCGAGAAACAGATACGCAGTATTTT.

This clonotype was seen only a few times. V is TRBV4-3 and J is TRBJ1-5, with unresolved D. V was pared by 0 bases and J by 7 bases, with 13 bases between. CDR3 length: 15 amino acids. The germline CDR1 and CDR2 sequences are LGHNA and YSLEER. The DNA for the CDR3 is TGCGCCAGCAGCCAAGACGCCGGGAGAGGGCAGCCCCAGCATTTT. It encodes CASSQDAGRGQPQHF.

The chain has TRBV12-3 or TRBV12-4 and TRBJ2-5; maybe TRBD1 (5 bases). Trimming shortened V by 3 bases and J by 0 bases, and 17 bases separated the two germline ends. The CDR3 runs 17 residues. Here the CDR3 reads CASSFGLVGADQETQYF. CDR3 sequence (DNA): TGTGCCAGCAGTTTCGGCCTGGTTGGGGCCGACCAAGAGACCCAGTACTTC.

The rearrangement uses TRBV9 and TRBJ2-3, with 8 bases aligning to TRBD2. In germline, CDR1 is SGDLS, CDR2 YYNGEE. CDR3 size: 16 residues. V lost 0 bases, J lost 2 bases, and 5 bases stayed unmatched. The CDR3, as DNA: TGTGCCAGCAGCGTAGGGGCGGGGGGACACACAGATACGCAGTATTTT. Its translation: CASSVGAGGHTDTQYF. The whole variable domain, remainder taken from reference TRBV9 and TRBJ2-3, is DSGVTQTPKHLITATGQRVTLRCSPRSGDLSVYWYQQSLDQGLQFLIQYYNGEERAKGNILERFSAQQFPDLHSELNLSSLELGDSALYFCASSVGAGGHTDTQYFGPGTRLTVL.

J is TRBJ2-2 and V is TRBV5-6, with 7 bases lining up with TRBD1. The germline CDR1 and CDR2 sequences are SGHDT and YYEEEE. V trimming: 4 bases; J trimming: 6 bases; junction bases outside the gene matches: 9. CDR3 size: 15 residues. CDR3 sequence (DNA): TGTGCCAGCAGCCTGGGACAGCTCAAGGCCGGGGAGCTGTTTTTT. Translating gives CASSLGQLKAGELFF.

The CDR3 spells CASSYAGQLYGYTF. The CDR3 DNA is TGTGCCAGCAGTTACGCGGGACAGCTCTATGGCTACACCTTC. The rearrangement joins TRBV6-5 to TRBJ1-2; 7 bases match TRBD1. V lost 2 bases, J lost 4 bases, and 4 bases stayed unmatched. The germline CDR1 and CDR2 sequences are MNHEY and SVGAGI. This CDR3 contains 14 residues.

The chain is built from TRBV5-1 and TRBJ1-1; perhaps TRBD1 as D (6 bases). The germline V gene has CDR1 SGHRS and CDR2 YFSETQ. The CDR3 extends over 14 amino acids. Trimming took off 0 bases at V and 5 bases at J, with 11 bases between the two ends. The CDR3 loop is CASSLDGTGTEAFF. The CDR3 DNA reads TGCGCCAGCAGCTTGGACGGCACAGGGACTGAAGCTTTCTTT. Full variable domain (missing parts from reference TRBV5-1 and TRBJ1-1): KAGVTQTPRYLIKTRGQQVTLSCSPISGHRSVSWYQQTPGQGLQFLFEYFSETQRNKGNFPGRFSGRQFSNSRSEMNVSTLELGDSALYLCASSLDGTGTEAFFGQGTRLTVV.

This clonotype occurred a few times. The chain employs TRBV3-1 and TRBJ2-5; D ambiguous. CDR3 length: 12 residues. V was cut by 0 bases and J by 8 bases, with 7 bases left in between. Per germline, CDR1 LGHDT and CDR2 YNNKEL (reference sequence). The CDR3 DNA follows: TGTGCCAGCAGCCAAGAATCCCCAACCCAGTACTTC. Protein sequence: CASSQESPTQYF.

The table lists this clonotype with a count of one. The chain links TRBV14 to TRBJ2-7; perhaps TRBD1 as D (6 bases). This CDR3 spans 18 amino acids. The V and J ends lost 4 bases and 2 bases respectively, with 24 bases between them. CDR1 and CDR2 (germline): SGHDN, FVKESK. The CDR3 DNA follows: TGTGCCAGCAGCCCCTTACCGGGACAAAGATTAGGGACCTACGAGCAGTACTTC. Translating gives CASSPLPGQRLGTYEQYF. Full variable domain (rest looked up from reference TRBV14 and TRBJ2-7): EAGVTQFPSHSVIEKGQTVTLRCDPISGHDNLYWYRRVMGKEIKFLLHFVKESKQDESGMPNNRFLAERTGGTYSTLKVQPAELEDSGVYFCASSPLPGQRLGTYEQYFGPGTRLTVT.

A remark on this clonotype: This clone may be a read error of a much larger clone one base away. The rearrangement links TRBV12-3 or TRBV12-4 to TRBJ2-1, with 7 bases matching TRBD1. This CDR3 has 14 residues. J gave up 10 bases and V 2 bases, and 8 bases lay outside the gene matches. CDR3 amino acids: CASSLWDSTYEQFF. The CDR3 nucleotides read TGTGCCAGCAGTTTATGGGACAGCACCTACGAGCAGTTCTTC.

There are a few counts of this clonotype. The chain couples TRBV6-1 to TRBJ2-7; D is unresolved. The CDR3 contains 13 residues. In germline, CDR1 is MNHNS, CDR2 SASEGT. Trimming shortened V by 7 bases and J by 5 bases, and 15 bases separated the two germline ends. CDR3 amino acids: CASKRVGDNEQYF. In DNA form, the CDR3 reads TGTGCCAGCAAACGCGTTGGGGATAACGAGCAGTACTTC.

This clonotype appeared a few times. The gene calls are TRBV2 and TRBJ2-7; the match to TRBD2 covers 12 bases. The CDR3 has 14 amino acids. Germline V gives CDR1 SNHLY, CDR2 FYNNEI. Losses at the gene ends were 6 bases for V and 7 bases for J; bases not matched to a gene: 7. The CDR3 loop is CASRGTSGGLEQYF. The CDR3 DNA follows: TGTGCCAGCAGGGGAACTAGCGGGGGGTTGGAGCAGTACTTC.

The rearrangement links TRBV14 to TRBJ2-1; D remains unclear. CDR1 is SGHDN, CDR2 FVKESK, per germline. This CDR3 spans 16 amino acids. V lost 1 base to trimming and J lost 0 bases, with 10 bases between them. In DNA, the CDR3 is TGTGCCAGCAGCCAAGGTGACTCGAGCTCCTACAATGAGCAGTTCTTC. Translation gives CASSQGDSSSYNEQFF.

This rearrangement joins TRBV4-2 to TRBJ1-1; D is unresolved. Looked up from germline, CDR1 is LGHNA and CDR2 is YNFKEQ. V was trimmed by 3 bases and J by 5 bases, leaving 22 bases between them. This CDR3 is built from 17 residues. CDR3: CASSHLPLAGSKTEAFF. CDR3 coding DNA: TGTGCCAGCAGCCATCTTCCCCTAGCGGGGTCAAAGACTGAAGCTTTCTTT.

This clonotype was picked up a small number of times. The rearrangement uses TRBV7-9 and TRBJ2-2; D is unresolved. The V end was cut by 6 bases, the J end by 1 base, with 9 bases between. This CDR3 has 14 residues. CDR1 and CDR2 from the germline V gene are SEHNR and FQNEAQ (reference sequence). Written as DNA, the CDR3 is TGTGCCAGCAGGCCCCCAGGGAACACCGGGGAGCTGTTTTTT. It encodes CASRPPGNTGELFF. Full variable domain (remainder filled in from reference TRBV7-9 and TRBJ2-2): DTGVSQNPRHKITKRGQNVTFRCDPISEHNRLYWYRQTLGQGPEFLTYFQNEAQLEKSRLLSDRFSAERPKGSFSTLEIQRTEQGDSAMYLCASRPPGNTGELFFGEGSRLTVL.

V usage is TRBV5-1 and J usage is TRBJ1-2, with D unclear. The CDR3 is 14 amino acids. The germline CDR1 and CDR2 sequences are SGHRS and YFSETQ. V shed 0 bases and J shed 4 bases, with 10 bases lying between them. CDR3 amino acids: CASSLDSLLYGYTF. The CDR3 DNA follows: TGCGCCAGCAGCTTGGACAGCTTACTCTATGGCTACACCTTC.

The chain links TRBV2 to TRBJ2-5; 9 nucleotides align to TRBD2. CDR3 length: 16 residues. CDR1 and CDR2 from the germline V gene are SNHLY and FYNNEI. Losses at the gene ends were 5 bases for V and 5 bases for J; bases not matched to a gene: 12. The CDR3 here is CASSKGLAGIGETQYF. The CDR3 region has the DNA TGTGCCAGCAGTAAGGGACTAGCCGGAATTGGGGAGACCCAGTACTTC.